Listed here are 2 T cell receptor beta chains from one sample, sequenced in a study of T cell clonality in common variable immunodeficiency. Data came from immunoSEQ multiplex PCR; TCRdb stores just in-frame clones and leaves some out. The sample holds roughly 58,000 clones, and no clone turns up only once. Sequencing input: peripheral blood mononuclear cells. Every receptor here comes from a person aged 18 to 75 in good health.

This clone was seen many times. The read terminates 3 residues ahead of where the CDR3 ends, so the germline J gene completes it. The chain recombines TRBV5-1 with TRBJ2-7, with 14 bases that match TRBD2. The CDR3 consists of 17 residues. Unmatched junction bases numbered 7, after V lost 5 bases and J lost 0 bases. CDR1 and CDR2 (germline): SGHRS, YFSETQ. The part of the CDR3 DNA that was read is TGCGCCAGCAGGGGTACCGGGACTAGCGGGAGCTCCTACGAG. Its protein product is CASRGTGTSGSSYE. The entire CDR3 protein is CASRGTGTSGSSYEQYF.

This clone was detected many times. The read stops 3 residues short of the end of the CDR3; the missing end is completed from the germline J gene. V usage is TRBV18 and J usage is TRBJ2-1, with 7 bases identical to TRBD2. V was clipped by 0 bases and J by 5 bases; unmatched bases: 1. The V gene's germline CDR1 is KGHSH and CDR2 LQKENI. CDR3 length equals 14 residues. CDR3 bases read: TGTGCCAGCTCACCACCGGCGGGGGACAATGAG. The encoded protein is CASSPPAGDNE. The entire CDR3 is CASSPPAGDNEQFF.